This TCR beta chain was identified during a study of cytomegalovirus exposure and HLA in healthy donors. Findings and caveats of the study: Rare TCR sequences predominated, though certain public TCRs were found in many donors.

Sequenced by immunoSEQ multiplex PCR; TCRdb stores in-frame clones only, minus some. Counted here are roughly 350,000 clones, just over 85% occurring once; the ten biggest clones make up more than 0.8%. V lost 2 bases and J lost 1; bases outside the gene matches: 10. CDR1 is SNHLY, CDR2 FYNNEI, per germline. This CDR3 region has 18 residues. On this clone itself: Its antigen is unknown.

The material sequenced was PBMCs. The receptor's source is a woman between 18 and 29 years old in good health and CMV-seronegative. The chain combines TRBV2 with TRBJ2-4, with 8 bases fitting TRBD1. The CDR3 is CASSESAGGGYAKNIQYF. CDR3 nucleotide sequence: TGTGCCAGCAGTGAATCGGCAGGGGGCGGTTATGCCAAAAACATTCAGTACTTC.